The 26 T cell receptor beta chains below come from one sample, sequenced in a study of OX40 agonist ivuxolimab in advanced cancers. The protocol was immunoSEQ multiplex PCR, while the TCRdb copy is restricted to in-frame clones and leaves out a portion. The data show fewer than 95,000 clones, with roughly 85% seen just once and 0.61% held by the top ten. The sample consisted of CD4+ or CD8+ T cells sorted from blood, taken in a trial of the OX40 agonist ivuxolimab. The receptors come from an adult with an advanced solid tumor such as melanoma, head and neck, liver or kidney cancer.

The chain uses TRBV19 and TRBJ1-2; a possible D gene is TRBD1 (5 bases). Trimming took 7 bases from V and 1 from J, leaving 19 bases between them. The CDR3 loop spans 16 amino acids. Germline CDR1 and CDR2: LNHDA and SQIVND (reference sequence). CDR3 DNA: TGTGCCAGTAACCCGACAGAGTTGGTGGGTAACTATGGCTACACCTTC. Encoded protein: CASNPTELVGNYGYTF.

This chain joins TRBV18 and TRBJ1-1; possible D gene TRBD1, 5 bases. CDR1 KGHSH and CDR2 LQKENI come from the germline V gene. The V end lost 0 bases, the J end lost 2 bases, and 22 bases lay between the germline ends. The CDR3 is 19 residues long. CDR3 nucleotide sequence: TGTGCCAGCTCACCACCTTTATTCGGCATCGGAGGGGAAAACACTGAAGCTTTCTTT. Its protein product is CASSPPLFGIGGENTEAFF. The full variable domain, its missing parts supplied by reference TRBV18 and TRBJ1-1, is NAGVMQNPRHLVRRRGQEARLRCSPMKGHSHVYWYRQLPEEGLKFMVYLQKENIIDESGMPKERFSAEFPKEGPSILRIQQVVRGDSAAYFCASSPPLFGIGGENTEAFFGQGTRLTVV.

The chain employs TRBV18 and TRBJ2-7; weak D call: TRBD2 (6 bases). Deletions cut 5 bases from V and 2 bases from J, with 16 bases between. There are 15 residues in the CDR3. Germline V gene data show CDR1 as KGHSH and CDR2 as LQKENI. In DNA form, the CDR3 reads TGTGCCAGCTCATTAGGCCCGGGAGACGCCTACGAGCAGTACTTC. Its translation is CASSLGPGDAYEQYF.

V and J are TRBV30 and TRBJ2-5; D possibly matches TRBD1 or TRBD2 (5 bases each). Trimming cost V 4 bases and J 5 bases, with 14 bases left between them. The CDR3 has 13 amino acids. Looked up from germline, CDR1 is GTSNPN and CDR2 is SVGIG (reference sequence). CDR3 amino acids: CAWTRDRRETQYF. The CDR3, as DNA: TGTGCCTGGACCCGGGACCGCCGGGAGACCCAGTACTTC. Using reference TRBV30 and TRBJ2-5 for the parts outside the CDR3, the full variable domain is SQTIHQWPATLVQPVGSPLSLECTVEGTSNPNLYWYRQAAGRGLQLLFYSVGIGQISSEVPQNLSASRPQDRQFILSSKKLLLSDSGFYLCAWTRDRRETQYFGPGTRLLVL.

A single count supports this clone. The chain couples TRBV6-4 to TRBJ2-3; no reliable D call. Trimming pared 6 bases from V and 3 bases from J, leaving 10 bases between. The germline CDR1 and CDR2 sequences are MRHNA and SNTAGT. The CDR3 covers 13 residues. CDR3 loop: CASSFEITDTQYF. The CDR3 DNA reads TGTGCCAGCAGCTTCGAAATTACAGATACGCAGTATTTT.

The chain links TRBV9 to TRBJ2-2; 8 bases agree with TRBD1. The CDR3 contains 16 residues. The germline gives CDR1 SGDLS, CDR2 YYNGEE. V gave up 4 bases and J gave up 4 bases; unmatched junction bases: 9. The CDR3 DNA follows: TGTGCCAGCAGCTACCCCAGGGGGCGCGGCACCGGGGAGCTGTTTTTT. Translated, it gives CASSYPRGRGTGELFF.

This sequence joins TRBV11-2 and TRBJ2-1; no clear D gene. Deletions cut 1 base from V and 5 bases from J, with 21 bases between. This CDR3 has 18 amino acids. Germline V lookup: CDR1 SGHAT, CDR2 FQNNGV. The CDR3 bases are TGTGCCAGCAGCTTAGTTTTCTCTTCGGGCTCTTCTAACAATGAGCAGTTCTTC. Translation gives CASSLVFSSGSSNNEQFF. Drawing the rest from reference TRBV11-2 and TRBJ2-1, the complete variable domain is EAGVAQSPRYKIIEKRQSVAFWCNPISGHATLYWYQQILGQGPKLLIQFQNNGVVDDSQLPKDRFSAERLKGVDSTLKIQPAKLEDSAVYLCASSLVFSSGSSNNEQFFGPGTRLTVL.

This rearrangement joins TRBV6-6 to TRBJ2-3, with a weak D call TRBD2 (6 bases). Trimming stripped 5 bases from V and 5 bases from J, with 20 bases between. Germline V gene data show CDR1 as MNHNY and CDR2 as SVGAGI (reference sequence). This CDR3 spans 16 amino acids. The DNA for the CDR3 is TGTGCCAGCAGTCCCGACGGGCGGGGCCGCGGAGATACGCAGTATTTT. It encodes CASSPDGRGRGDTQYF.

The sample holds one count of this clone. The V gene is TRBV29-1, the J gene TRBJ2-4; TRBD2 aligns across 9 bases. The CDR3 runs to 14 residues. J was trimmed by 7 bases and V by 3 bases; bases with no gene match: 7. Germline CDR1 is SQVTM and CDR2 is ANQGSEA. As DNA, the CDR3 is TGCAGCGTTGACGGAGCGGGGGGCAAGAACATTCAGTACTTC. Residues: CSVDGAGGKNIQYF.

This clone was seen more than once but under ten times. V is TRBV30 and J is TRBJ1-1; no clear D gene. The CDR3 is 12 residues long. The V and J ends lost 0 bases and 10 bases respectively, with 12 bases between them. Germline V gene data show CDR1 as GTSNPN and CDR2 as SVGIG (reference sequence). The CDR3 sequence: CAWSVRAGGAFF. The CDR3 region has the DNA TGTGCCTGGAGTGTAAGGGCAGGAGGAGCTTTCTTT.

This clone was counted a single time. CDR3 amino acids: CASSLGDRALGYTF. The CDR3 region has the DNA TGCGCCAGCAGCTTGGGGGACAGGGCGCTCGGCTACACCTTC. The chain recombines TRBV5-1 with TRBJ1-2; 9 bases align to TRBD1. The V segment lost 0 bases and the J segment 8 bases; nucleotides outside the gene matches: 5. The V gene's germline CDR1 is SGHRS and CDR2 YFSETQ. This CDR3 comprises 14 residues.

This clone was counted a single time. The chain carries TRBV30 and TRBJ1-2, with a weak D call TRBD1 (5 bases). V was shortened by 4 bases and J by 0 bases, with 9 bases between the two germline ends. The germline V gene has CDR1 GTSNPN and CDR2 SVGIG (reference sequence). This CDR3 comprises 13 residues. In nucleotides, the CDR3 is TGTGCCTGGATACGGGGCTCTAACTATGGCTACACCTTC. This translates into CAWIRGSNYGYTF. The full variable domain, with the rest looked up from reference TRBV30 and TRBJ1-2, is SQTIHQWPATLVQPVGSPLSLECTVEGTSNPNLYWYRQAAGRGLQLLFYSVGIGQISSEVPQNLSASRPQDRQFILSSKKLLLSDSGFYLCAWIRGSNYGYTFGSGTRLTVV.

This rearrangement joins TRBV7-2 to TRBJ2-7; 11 bases agree with TRBD2. This CDR3 has 15 residues. The germline gives CDR1 SGHTA, CDR2 FQGNSA. V lost 5 bases to trimming and J lost 6 bases; unmatched junction nucleotides: 9. For the CDR3, the DNA is TGTGCCAGCAGCCTGACCCTAGCGGGGGGTAGCGAGCAGTACTTC. Amino acids: CASSLTLAGGSEQYF.

CDR3 loop: CAWRGYGTGNTIYF. For the CDR3, the DNA is TGTGCCTGGAGGGGCTACGGTACCGGAAACACCATATATTTT. The rearrangement joins TRBV30 to TRBJ1-3, with D unclear. This CDR3 is 14 amino acids long. V was trimmed by 3 bases and J by 4 bases, leaving 13 bases between them. CDR1 and CDR2 from the germline V gene are GTSNPN and SVGIG (reference sequence).

The V and J genes are TRBV14 and TRBJ1-1, with unresolved D. Trimming removed 0 bases from V and 5 bases from J, with 7 bases in between. This CDR3 spans 13 amino acids. Germline V lookup: CDR1 SGHDN, CDR2 FVKESK. The CDR3 DNA reads TGTGCCAGCAGCCAAGACAGGAGTACTGAAGCTTTCTTT. This encodes CASSQDRSTEAFF.

CDR3 region: CASSQDRLGVQYF. The CDR3 DNA is TGTGCCAGCAGCCAGGACAGGCTAGGCGTGCAGTACTTC. The rearrangement links TRBV27 to TRBJ2-7, with TRBD1 identical over 7 bases. There are 13 residues in the CDR3. Looked up from germline, CDR1 is MNHEY and CDR2 is SMNVEV (reference sequence). V was clipped by 6 bases and J by 9 bases; unmatched bases: 11.

The gene calls are TRBV5-6 and TRBJ1-1; D perhaps matches TRBD1 (6 bases). The CDR3 length is 14 residues. Per germline, CDR1 SGHDT and CDR2 YYEEEE. Trimming pared 4 bases from V and 4 bases from J, leaving 14 bases between. CDR3 nucleotides: TGTGCCAGCAGCCCAAACCCGGGGGCCACTGAAGCTTTCTTT. It yields the protein CASSPNPGATEAFF.

The chain uses TRBV5-8 and TRBJ2-1; tentative D call: TRBD2 (6 bases). Per germline, CDR1 SGHTS and CDR2 YDEGEE. The V end lost 3 bases, the J end lost 8 bases, and 15 bases lay between the germline ends. This CDR3 spans 14 amino acids. This CDR3 is CASSSLGGFDEQFF. In DNA, the CDR3 is TGTGCCAGCAGCTCCCTGGGGGGTTTCGATGAGCAGTTCTTC.

The rearrangement links TRBV9 to TRBJ2-5; D is perhaps TRBD1 (5 bases). From germline, CDR1 is SGDLS and CDR2 YYNGEE. Trimming took off 0 bases at V and 5 bases at J, with 11 bases between the two ends. This CDR3 contains 14 residues. The CDR3 protein is CASSVAVGAETQYF. The CDR3 DNA reads TGTGCCAGCAGCGTAGCGGTAGGGGCCGAGACCCAGTACTTC.

The V and J genes are TRBV2 and TRBJ2-7, with unresolved D. The germline V gene has CDR1 SNHLY and CDR2 FYNNEI. This CDR3 is 13 amino acids long. The V end lost 6 bases, the J end lost 3 bases, and 12 bases lay between the germline ends. For the CDR3, the DNA is TGTGCCAGCAGGAGACTCTTATTCTACGAGCAGTACTTC. It specifies CASRRLLFYEQYF.

The chain is built from TRBV2 and TRBJ2-1; 9 positions agree with TRBD2. Germline V gene lookup returns CDR1 SNHLY and CDR2 FYNNEI. The CDR3 length is 15 residues. Unmatched junction bases numbered 8, after V lost 6 bases and J lost 5 bases. CDR3 bases: TGTGCCAGCAGCCCCTTGCGGGGGGGGGACAATGAGCAGTTCTTC. This codes for CASSPLRGGDNEQFF.

This chain connects TRBV5-4 to TRBJ2-5; D ambiguous. The germline CDR1 and CDR2 sequences are SGHNT and YYREEE (reference sequence). CDR3 length: 11 residues. Trimming removed 2 bases at V and 2 bases at J, with 1 base between. The CDR3 DNA follows: TGTGCCAGCAGCTTTCAAGAGACCCAGTACTTC. This translates into CASSFQETQYF.

The chain employs TRBV19 and TRBJ1-1; a weak D match, TRBD1 (5 bases). Germline V gene lookup returns CDR1 LNHDA and CDR2 SQIVND (reference sequence). The V end lost 9 bases, the J end lost 11 bases, and 28 bases lay between the germline ends. The CDR3 spans 15 residues. The CDR3 bases are TGTGCCAGCACCCCTACCGATGGGGCCCACCGGGGGGCTTTCTTT. It codes for CASTPTDGAHRGAFF.

The CDR3 here is CASSEPGSNQPQHF. Here the CDR3 DNA reads TGCGCCAGCAGTGAACCGGGTAGCAATCAGCCCCAGCATTTT. The chain carries TRBV10-2 and TRBJ1-5; no clear D. The germline gives CDR1 WSHSY, CDR2 SAAADI. V was cut by 3 bases and J by 0 bases, with 6 bases left in between. This CDR3 spans 14 amino acids.

The chain couples TRBV2 to TRBJ2-5; D might be TRBD1 (5 bases). The J call may not be correct, given that the DNA end is closer to TRBJ2-7. Germline CDR1 and CDR2: SNHLY and FYNNEI. The CDR3 totals 14 residues. As DNA, the CDR3 is TGTGCCAGCAGCCCCAGGGTAAGCTCCTACGAGCAGTACTTC. It is translated as CASSPRVSSYEQYF.

The chain recombines TRBV18 with TRBJ1-5; weak D call: TRBD1 (6 bases). The V end was cut by 6 bases, the J end by 8 bases, with 14 bases between. The CDR3 length is 13 residues. The germline V gene encodes CDR1 KGHSH and CDR2 LQKENI. The CDR3 sequence is CASSPTGPEPQHF. Here the CDR3 DNA reads TGTGCCAGCTCTCCAACAGGGCCGGAGCCCCAGCATTTT. Variable domain in full (rest from reference TRBV18 and TRBJ1-5): NAGVMQNPRHLVRRRGQEARLRCSPMKGHSHVYWYRQLPEEGLKFMVYLQKENIIDESGMPKERFSAEFPKEGPSILRIQQVVRGDSAAYFCASSPTGPEPQHFGDGTRLSIL.